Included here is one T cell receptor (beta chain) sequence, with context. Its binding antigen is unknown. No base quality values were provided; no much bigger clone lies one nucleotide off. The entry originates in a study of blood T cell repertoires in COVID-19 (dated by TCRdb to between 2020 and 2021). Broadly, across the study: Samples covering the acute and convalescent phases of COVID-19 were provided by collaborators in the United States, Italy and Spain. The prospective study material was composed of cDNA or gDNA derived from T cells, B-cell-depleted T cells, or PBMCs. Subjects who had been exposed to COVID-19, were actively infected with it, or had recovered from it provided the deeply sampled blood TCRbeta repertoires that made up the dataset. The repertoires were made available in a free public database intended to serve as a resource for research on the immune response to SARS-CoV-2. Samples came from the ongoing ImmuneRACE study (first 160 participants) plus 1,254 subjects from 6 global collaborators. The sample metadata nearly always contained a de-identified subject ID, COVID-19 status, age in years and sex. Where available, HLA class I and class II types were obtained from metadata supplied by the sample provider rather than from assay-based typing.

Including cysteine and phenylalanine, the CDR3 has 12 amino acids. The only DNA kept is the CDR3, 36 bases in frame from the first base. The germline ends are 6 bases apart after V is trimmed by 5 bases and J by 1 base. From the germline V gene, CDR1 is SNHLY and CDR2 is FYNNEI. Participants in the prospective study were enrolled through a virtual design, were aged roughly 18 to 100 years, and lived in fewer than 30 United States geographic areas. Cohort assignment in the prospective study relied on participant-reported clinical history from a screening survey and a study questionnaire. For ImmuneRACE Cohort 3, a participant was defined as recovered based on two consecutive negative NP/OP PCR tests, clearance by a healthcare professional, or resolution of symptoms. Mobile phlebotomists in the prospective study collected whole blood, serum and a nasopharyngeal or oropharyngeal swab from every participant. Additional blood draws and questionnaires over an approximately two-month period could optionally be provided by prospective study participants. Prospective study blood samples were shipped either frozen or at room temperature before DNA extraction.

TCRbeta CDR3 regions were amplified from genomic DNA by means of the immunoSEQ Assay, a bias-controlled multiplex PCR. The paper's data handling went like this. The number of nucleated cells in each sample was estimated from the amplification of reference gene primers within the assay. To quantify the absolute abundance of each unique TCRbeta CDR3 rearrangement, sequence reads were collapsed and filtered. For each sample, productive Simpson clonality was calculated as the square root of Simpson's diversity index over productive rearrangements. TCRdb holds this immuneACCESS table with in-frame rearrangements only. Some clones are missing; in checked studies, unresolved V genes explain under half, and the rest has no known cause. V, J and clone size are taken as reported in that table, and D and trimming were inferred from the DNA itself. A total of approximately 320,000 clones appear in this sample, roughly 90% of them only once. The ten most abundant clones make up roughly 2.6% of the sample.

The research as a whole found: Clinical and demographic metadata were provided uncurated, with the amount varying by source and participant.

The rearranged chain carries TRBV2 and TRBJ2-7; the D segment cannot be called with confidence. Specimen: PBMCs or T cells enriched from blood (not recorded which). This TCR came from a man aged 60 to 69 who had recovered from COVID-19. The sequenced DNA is TGTGCCAGCAGTCGCCAGTCCTACGAGCAGTACTTC. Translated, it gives CASSRQSYEQYF.